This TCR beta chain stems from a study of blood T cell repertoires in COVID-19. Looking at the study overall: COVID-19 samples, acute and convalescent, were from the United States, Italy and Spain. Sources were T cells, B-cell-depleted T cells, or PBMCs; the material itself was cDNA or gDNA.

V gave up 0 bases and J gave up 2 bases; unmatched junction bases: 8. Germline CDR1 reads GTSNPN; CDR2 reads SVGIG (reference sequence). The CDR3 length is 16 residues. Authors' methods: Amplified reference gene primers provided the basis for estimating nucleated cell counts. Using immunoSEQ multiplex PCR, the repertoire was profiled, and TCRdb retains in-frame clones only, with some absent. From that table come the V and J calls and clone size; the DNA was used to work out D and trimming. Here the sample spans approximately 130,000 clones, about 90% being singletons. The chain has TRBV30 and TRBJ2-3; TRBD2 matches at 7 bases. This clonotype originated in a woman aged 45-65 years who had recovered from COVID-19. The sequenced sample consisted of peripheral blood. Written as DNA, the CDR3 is TGTGCCTGGAGTGTTTGGGGGGGGACCTACACAGATACGCAGTATTTT. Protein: CAWSVWGGTYTDTQYF.